This T cell receptor beta chain was captured by sequencing in a study of shared clonotypes between healthy human individuals (dated by TCRdb to about 2020). About the full investigation: The cohort included three men and a couple of women between 18 and 49 years of age. For each donor, CD4 naive and CD4 memory were each run on three plates, CD8 naive on two plates, and CD8 memory on one plate. Blood TCR repertoires of several healthy adults were deeply sequenced to estimate repertoire size and the extent of clonotype sharing between individuals. To increase sequencing depth and limit assay-specific biases, TCR repertoire library preparation and sequencing were carried out by different laboratories using diverse techniques. Each donor's leukapheresis produced roughly between about 0.8 and 8.9 billion PBMCs.

Using the deep immunoSEQ assay, multiplex PCR amplified TCR CDR3 regions from genomic DNA. Extracted genomic DNA from each cell subset was spread evenly across all wells of several immunoSEQ 96-well plates, with each plate serving as a replicate. Each replicate PCR for sorted subsets received around 200 ng genomic DNA, equal to tens of thousands of T cell genomes. Purified libraries were quantified with a Qubit 3.0 fluorometer, sized on a Bioanalyzer 2100, and re-quantified with the KAPA Library Quantification kit. A separate single-read 150-cycle Illumina NextSeq 550 flow cell was used to sequence each immunoSEQ 96-well plate. The authors processed their data as follows. Because the immunoSEQ output held only junctional sequences and lacked quality scores, the filtering could not match the filtering applied to full-length reads. Sequences were annotated with PyIR, a Python wrapper for IgBLAST v1.9, using IMGT germline references to assign V/J genes and CDR3. Reads were filtered out if the reads had weak V/J assignments (E-value above 1e-6), no CDR3, stop codons, out-of-frame junctions, or ambiguous translated residues. A V3J clonotype was defined by an identical inferred V gene, J gene, and CDR3 amino acid sequence. The percentage overlap between two repertoires was calculated by dividing the number of shared unique clonotypes by the size of the smaller repertoire. RTK rarefaction, the Chao1 estimator, and Recon v2.1 estimates of unobserved clonotypes were used to assess repertoire richness. OLGA was used to compute generation probabilities for all TCRbeta clonotypes that the gDNA method yielded from several donors. TCRdb's version of the immuneACCESS table is confined to in-frame rearrangements and falls short of the full clone set. An unresolved V gene accounts for under half of the shortfall where checked; the remainder is of unknown origin. Clone size and V and J calls were adopted from that table, with D and trimming inferred from the DNA. In all, the sample holds over a million clones, and 70% to 80% of those were seen once. The ten top clones hold approximately 1.5% of the sample.

The donors were healthy, HIV-negative adults with no recently reported acute infections or vaccinations. All donors were Caucasian adults living in Nashville, Tennessee, USA. CD4+ T cells were enriched through magnetic negative selection, after which naive cells were positively selected on CD45RA and the remaining negative fraction served as the memory subset. After blood collection by leukapheresis, PBMCs were isolated using Ficoll-Histopaque density gradient centrifugation and then cryopreserved in the vapor phase of liquid nitrogen. Analytical flow cytometry was used to check the purity and quantity of every magnetically sorted T cell population. Genomic DNA was isolated from every sorted fraction and measured by UV absorbance on a Nanodrop 2000c. Trimming removed 10 bases from V and 1 base from J, leaving 10 bases between the germline ends. The germline V gene encodes CDR1 MNHNY and CDR2 SVGAGI (reference sequence). From cysteine to phenylalanine, the CDR3 is 12 amino acids long. The CDR3 DNA has 36 bases and is translated from base 1.

A note on this clone: Its antigen specificity is not known. The record has no base qualities; no much larger clone is one base away.

Study-level results and caveats: Even with the large sequencing depth, rarefaction of the sorted-subset datasets indicated that sequencing was incomplete. Because the study included only a small number of donors, the genetic and exposure-history diversity represented was limited. Pairwise subsampling indicated that sequencing depth was expected to affect the degree of clonotype sharing among donors. Clonotypes shared by all four sorted-subset donors showed higher generation probabilities than non-shared clonotypes. Naive subsets generally had larger estimated clonotype richness than memory subsets did. Approximately 5% of naive CD4, approximately 3.7% of naive CD8, roughly 2.4% of memory CD4, and 0.4% of memory CD8 clonotypes were shared across several donors. Sampling was restricted to blood, and TCR repertoires in tissue are likely to differ from TCR repertoires in blood.

The receptor was derived from a man between 18 and 35 years old in good health. The material sequenced was memory CD4+ T cells sorted from blood. The cell subset or site label of this sample denotes: CD45RA-negative fraction. This receptor chain uses TRBV6-6 and TRBJ1-1, with the D gene too uncertain to name. The CDR3 corresponds to CAIARRNTEAFF. At the DNA level, the sequence is TGTGCCATCGCGCGGAGGAACACTGAAGCTTTCTTT.